Below, one TCR beta chain is given with its context. Antigen: not known. This specimen belongs to a study of cytomegalovirus exposure and HLA in healthy donors. Study findings and constraints: According to reports, the classifier identified cytomegalovirus status with high specificity and sensitivity. Indistinguishable V segments, including TRBV6-2 and TRBV6-3, were excluded. CMV serostatus was the only recorded immune exposure for donors. 150 to 200 TCR beta chains were listed as cytomegalovirus-associated.

CDR1 LNHDA and CDR2 SQIVND come from the germline V gene (reference sequence). The V gene end was trimmed by 6 bases and the J gene end by 2 bases; junction bases not matched to a gene: 9. This CDR3 is built from 15 residues. The PCR had 60 Vbeta and 13 Jbeta primers. The data were produced by immunoSEQ multiplex PCR, yet TCRdb's version contains in-frame clones alone and is incomplete. The repertoire includes over 120,000 clones, approximately 78% of them detected once, and approximately 2.5% sits in the top ten. The V call is TRBV19, the J call TRBJ1-2, with 7 bases aligning to TRBD1. Material for sequencing was PBMCs. This receptor was obtained from a woman between 18 and 29 years old in good health and CMV-seropositive. DNA of the CDR3: TGTGCCAGTAGCGTAAAACTGACAGGGAACTATGGCTACACCTTC. It specifies CASSVKLTGNYGYTF.